What follows describes a single T cell receptor (beta chain). Its antigen is unidentified. This CDR3 is built from 14 residues. Trimming removed 2 bases from V and 7 bases from J; junction bases left unmatched: 4. In germline, CDR1 is SEHNR, CDR2 FQNEAQ (reference sequence). The data belong to a study of beta chain features in type 1 diabetes. Study observations and caveats: There was a moderate but significant shortening of TCRB CDR3s in all four CD4+ subsets of Type 1 diabetes patients. Since sequencing was performed on cDNA, cells with high TCR expression could be over-represented. Patients' naive, central memory and regulatory TCRB repertoires appeared more alike than those of healthy donors.

TCRB transcripts that were expressed got sequenced, as all of the isolated RNA had been reverse transcribed. Generated by immunoSEQ multiplex PCR, the TCRdb table keeps only in-frame clones and is missing some. The sample has nearly 700,000 clones, roughly 12% seen once. All sorted populations exceeded 98% purity. The chain is built from TRBV7-9 and TRBJ1-1, with TRBD1 identical over 10 bases. Sequenced input: naive CD4+ T cells from blood. This receptor was obtained from a man between 18 and 35 years old with type 1 diabetes. CDR3 DNA: TGTGCCAGCAGCTTACAGGGGACAGGGGATGAAGCTTTCTTT. Its protein is CASSLQGTGDEAFF.